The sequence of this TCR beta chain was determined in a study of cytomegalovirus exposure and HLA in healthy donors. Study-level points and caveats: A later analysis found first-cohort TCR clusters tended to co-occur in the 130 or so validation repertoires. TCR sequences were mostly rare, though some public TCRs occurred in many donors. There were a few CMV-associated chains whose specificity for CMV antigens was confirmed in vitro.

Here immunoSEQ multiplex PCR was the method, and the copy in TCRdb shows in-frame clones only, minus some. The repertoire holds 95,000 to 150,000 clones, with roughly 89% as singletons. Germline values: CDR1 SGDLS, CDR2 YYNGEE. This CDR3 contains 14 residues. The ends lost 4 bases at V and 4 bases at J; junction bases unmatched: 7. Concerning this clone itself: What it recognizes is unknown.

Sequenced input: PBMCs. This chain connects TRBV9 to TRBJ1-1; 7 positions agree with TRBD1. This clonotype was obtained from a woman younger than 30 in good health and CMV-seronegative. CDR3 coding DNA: TGTGCCAGCAGCCCCCACAGGGGAGGCACTGAAGCTTTCTTT. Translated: CASSPHRGGTEAFF.